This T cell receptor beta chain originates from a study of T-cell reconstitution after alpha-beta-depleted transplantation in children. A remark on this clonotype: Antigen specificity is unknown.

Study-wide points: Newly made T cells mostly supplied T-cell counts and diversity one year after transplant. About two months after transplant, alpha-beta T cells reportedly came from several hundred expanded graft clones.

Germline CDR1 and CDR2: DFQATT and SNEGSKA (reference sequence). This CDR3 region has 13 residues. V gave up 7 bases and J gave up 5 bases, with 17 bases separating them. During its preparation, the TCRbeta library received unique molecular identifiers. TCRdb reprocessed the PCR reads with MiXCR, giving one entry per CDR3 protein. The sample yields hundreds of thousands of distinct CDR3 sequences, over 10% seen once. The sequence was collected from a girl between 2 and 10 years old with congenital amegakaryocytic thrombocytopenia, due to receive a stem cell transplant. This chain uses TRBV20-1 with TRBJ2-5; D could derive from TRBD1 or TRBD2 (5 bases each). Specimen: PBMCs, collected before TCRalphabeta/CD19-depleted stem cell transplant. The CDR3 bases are TGCAGTGGAACCGGGACCCTCAAGGAGACCCAGTACTTC. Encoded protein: CSGTGTLKETQYF.